These T cell receptor beta chains were read from a single sample in a study of shared clonotypes between healthy human individuals. The table came from immunoSEQ multiplex PCR; TCRdb's copy has only in-frame clones and leaves some out. The table shows roughly 2.5 million clones, with more than 80% occurring only once. Sequencing input: naive CD4+ T cells sorted from blood. These receptors were collected from a man aged 18 to 30 in good health. Both conserved end residues are part of each CDR3. Fields, in order: V gene, J gene, D gene, clone size, CDR3 protein, CDR3 DNA. A D gene is named only where the DNA matches it firmly. Clone sizes are given selectively: once, few, many, or a class where the clone is expanded.

v_gene: TRBV6-5; j_gene: TRBJ1-4; d_gene: -; abundance: once; CDR3aa: CASSYHGGSANEKLFF; CDR3nt: TGTGCCAGCAGTTACCACGGGGGTTCGGCTAATGAAAAACTGTTTTTT
v_gene: TRBV5-1; j_gene: TRBJ2-7; d_gene: TRBD1; abundance: -; CDR3aa: CASSLQPGTGSSEQYF; CDR3nt: TGCGCCAGCAGCCTCCAACCCGGGACAGGGTCCTCCGAGCAGTACTTC
v_gene: TRBV10-3; j_gene: TRBJ2-7; d_gene: TRBD1; abundance: -; CDR3aa: CAISEGGTGTYEQYF; CDR3nt: TGTGCCATCAGTGAGGGCGGGACAGGGACCTACGAGCAGTACTTC
v_gene: TRBV9; j_gene: TRBJ1-2; d_gene: TRBD1; abundance: -; CDR3aa: CASSTRSDRGHLGYTF; CDR3nt: TGTGCCAGCAGCACAAGATCGGACAGGGGGCATCTTGGCTACACCTTC
v_gene: TRBV6-6; j_gene: TRBJ2-3; d_gene: -; abundance: -; CDR3aa: CASGGGPTDTQYF; CDR3nt: TGTGCCAGTGGGGGGGGGCCCACAGATACGCAGTATTTT
v_gene: TRBV7-6; j_gene: TRBJ1-5; d_gene: -; abundance: -; CDR3aa: CASSKGGSNQPQHF; CDR3nt: TGTGCCAGCAGCAAGGGGGGTAGCAATCAGCCCCAGCATTTT
v_gene: TRBV5-4; j_gene: TRBJ2-1; d_gene: -; abundance: once; CDR3aa: CASSLVAGTNEQFF; CDR3nt: TGTGCCAGCAGCTTGGTGGCGGGGACCAATGAGCAGTTCTTC
v_gene: TRBV28; j_gene: TRBJ1-1; d_gene: -; abundance: -; CDR3aa: CASNYNWVNTEAFF; CDR3nt: TGTGCCAGCAATTACAACTGGGTGAACACTGAAGCTTTCTTT
v_gene: TRBV19; j_gene: TRBJ1-2; d_gene: TRBD1; abundance: -; CDR3aa: CASSIDGDRDYGYTF; CDR3nt: TGTGCCAGTAGTATTGATGGGGACAGGGACTATGGCTACACCTTC
v_gene: TRBV6-6; j_gene: TRBJ1-2; d_gene: TRBD1; abundance: -; CDR3aa: CASRRADRVNGYTF; CDR3nt: TGTGCCAGCAGACGAGCCGACAGGGTCAATGGCTACACCTTC
v_gene: TRBV19; j_gene: TRBJ1-4; d_gene: -; abundance: -; CDR3aa: CASSMLHSESGEKLFF; CDR3nt: TGTGCCAGTAGTATGCTACACTCGGAAAGCGGGGAAAAACTGTTTTTT
v_gene: TRBV9; j_gene: TRBJ1-2; d_gene: TRBD1; abundance: -; CDR3aa: CASSGRDRANYGYTF; CDR3nt: TGTGCCAGCAGCGGAAGGGACAGAGCTAACTATGGCTACACCTTC
v_gene: TRBV7-2; j_gene: TRBJ1-3; d_gene: -; abundance: once; CDR3aa: CASSLVGLSSSANTIYF; CDR3nt: TGTGCCAGCAGCTTAGTTGGGTTGTCATCCTCGGCCAACACCATATATTTT
v_gene: TRBV5-5; j_gene: TRBJ1-2; d_gene: -; abundance: -; CDR3aa: CASSLVAAYGYTF; CDR3nt: TGTGCCAGCAGCTTGGTGGCAGCCTATGGCTACACCTTC
v_gene: TRBV5-1; j_gene: TRBJ2-6; d_gene: -; abundance: -; CDR3aa: CASSLAPGGANVLTF; CDR3nt: TGCGCCAGCAGCTTGGCTCCAGGCGGGGCCAACGTCCTGACTTTC
v_gene: TRBV7-2; j_gene: TRBJ1-6; d_gene: -; abundance: -; CDR3aa: CASSSTRAGSSYNSPLHF; CDR3nt: TGTGCCAGCAGCTCCACTCGGGCAGGGAGCTCCTATAATTCACCCCTCCACTTT
v_gene: TRBV30; j_gene: TRBJ2-5; d_gene: -; abundance: -; CDR3aa: CAWSKGKETQYF; CDR3nt: TGTGCCTGGAGCAAAGGAAAAGAGACCCAGTACTTC
v_gene: TRBV5-6; j_gene: TRBJ1-4; d_gene: -; abundance: -; CDR3aa: CASSLWQVEEKLFF; CDR3nt: TGTGCCAGCAGCTTATGGCAGGTCGAGGAAAAACTGTTTTTT
v_gene: TRBV6-5; j_gene: TRBJ1-1; d_gene: TRBD1; abundance: -; CDR3aa: CASSPTGWTEAFF; CDR3nt: TGTGCCAGCAGCCCGACAGGGTGGACTGAAGCTTTCTTT
v_gene: TRBV7-2; j_gene: TRBJ1-2; d_gene: -; abundance: -; CDR3aa: CASSSNAFQDRFTF; CDR3nt: TGTGCCAGCAGCTCCAATGCCTTTCAGGATAGGTTCACCTTC
v_gene: TRBV10-3; j_gene: TRBJ2-3; d_gene: TRBD2; abundance: -; CDR3aa: CAISPRGLETDTQYF; CDR3nt: TGTGCCATCAGCCCCCGAGGACTAGAAACAGATACGCAGTATTTT
v_gene: TRBV29-1; j_gene: TRBJ2-1; d_gene: TRBD2; abundance: -; CDR3aa: CSVKGTREMGEQFF; CDR3nt: TGCAGCGTAAAAGGGACTAGGGAAATGGGTGAGCAGTTCTTC
v_gene: TRBV5-4; j_gene: TRBJ2-3; d_gene: -; abundance: -; CDR3aa: CASSLPQGTQYF; CDR3nt: TGTGCCAGCAGCTTACCCCAGGGTACGCAGTATTTT
v_gene: TRBV2; j_gene: TRBJ1-4; d_gene: -; abundance: -; CDR3aa: CASRTVGQGEKLFF; CDR3nt: TGTGCCAGCAGGACGGTGGGTCAGGGAGAAAAACTGTTTTTT
v_gene: TRBV9; j_gene: TRBJ2-6; d_gene: -; abundance: -; CDR3aa: CASSAPESGANVLTF; CDR3nt: TGTGCCAGCAGCGCCCCGGAATCTGGGGCCAACGTCCTGACTTTC
v_gene: TRBV30; j_gene: TRBJ2-4; d_gene: TRBD1; abundance: -; CDR3aa: CAWMTGPKNIQYF; CDR3nt: TGTGCCTGGATGACAGGGCCCAAAAACATTCAGTACTTC
v_gene: TRBV11-3; j_gene: TRBJ2-1; d_gene: -; abundance: -; CDR3aa: CASSLGVREKDGEQFF; CDR3nt: TGTGCCAGCAGCTTAGGGGTACGGGAGAAAGATGGTGAGCAGTTCTTC
v_gene: TRBV10-2; j_gene: TRBJ2-2; d_gene: -; abundance: -; CDR3aa: CASSVFGELFF; CDR3nt: TGCGCCAGCAGCGTATTCGGGGAGCTGTTTTTT
v_gene: TRBV25-1; j_gene: TRBJ1-1; d_gene: -; abundance: -; CDR3aa: CASSPQRGNMNTEAFF; CDR3nt: TGTGCCAGCAGTCCCCAGAGGGGAAACATGAACACTGAAGCTTTCTTT
v_gene: TRBV6-5; j_gene: TRBJ1-1; d_gene: -; abundance: -; CDR3aa: CSAGRFEAFF; CDR3nt: TGCTCAGCCGGGCGGTTTGAAGCTTTCTTT
v_gene: TRBV5-8; j_gene: TRBJ2-6; d_gene: -; abundance: -; CDR3aa: CASSTGQGRGAGANVLTF; CDR3nt: TGTGCCAGCAGCACTGGACAGGGCCGGGGGGCTGGGGCCAACGTCCTGACTTTC
v_gene: TRBV5-1; j_gene: TRBJ1-2; d_gene: -; abundance: once; CDR3aa: CASRDTTNYGYTF; CDR3nt: TGCGCCAGCCGGGACACCACTAACTATGGCTACACCTTC
v_gene: TRBV7-3; j_gene: TRBJ2-2; d_gene: TRBD1; abundance: -; CDR3aa: CASSRTGGGGELFF; CDR3nt: TGTGCCAGCAGCAGGACAGGGGGCGGCGGGGAGCTGTTTTTT
v_gene: TRBV5-4; j_gene: TRBJ2-1; d_gene: TRBD2; abundance: -; CDR3aa: CASSLQSGGADEQFF; CDR3nt: TGTGCCAGCAGCCTCCAGAGCGGGGGGGCTGATGAGCAGTTCTTC
v_gene: TRBV9; j_gene: TRBJ2-2; d_gene: -; abundance: -; CDR3aa: CASSVAGVDTGELFF; CDR3nt: TGTGCCAGCAGCGTAGCTGGGGTTGACACCGGGGAGCTGTTTTTT
v_gene: TRBV15; j_gene: TRBJ2-6; d_gene: TRBD1; abundance: -; CDR3aa: CATSRDRLDRANSGANVLTF; CDR3nt: TGTGCCACCAGCAGAGATCGTTTGGACAGGGCCAACTCTGGGGCCAACGTCCTGACTTTC
v_gene: TRBV7-2; j_gene: TRBJ2-7; d_gene: TRBD1; abundance: -; CDR3aa: CASSFRDSSYEQYF; CDR3nt: TGTGCCAGCAGCTTCCGGGACAGCTCCTACGAGCAGTACTTC
v_gene: TRBV4-1; j_gene: TRBJ2-3; d_gene: -; abundance: -; CDR3aa: CASSQGTVAAFDTQYF; CDR3nt: TGCGCCAGCAGCCAAGGGACGGTGGCCGCTTTTGATACGCAGTATTTT
v_gene: TRBV7-3; j_gene: TRBJ2-5; d_gene: TRBD1; abundance: -; CDR3aa: CASSSGQAGETQYF; CDR3nt: TGTGCCAGCAGCTCGGGACAGGCAGGAGAGACCCAGTACTTC
v_gene: TRBV19; j_gene: TRBJ1-5; d_gene: -; abundance: -; CDR3aa: CASRTYSNQPQHF; CDR3nt: TGTGCCAGTAGGACTTATAGCAATCAGCCCCAGCATTTT
v_gene: TRBV7-9; j_gene: TRBJ1-2; d_gene: -; abundance: -; CDR3aa: CASSFPGADYGYTF; CDR3nt: TGTGCCAGCAGCTTCCCCGGTGCGGACTATGGCTACACCTTC
v_gene: TRBV19; j_gene: TRBJ1-1; d_gene: TRBD1; abundance: -; CDR3aa: CASRPSGTGASYTEAFF; CDR3nt: TGTGCCAGTAGGCCGTCGGGGACAGGGGCTTCGTACACTGAAGCTTTCTTT
v_gene: TRBV14; j_gene: TRBJ1-1; d_gene: -; abundance: few; CDR3aa: CASSLQLGTEAFF; CDR3nt: TGTGCCAGCAGCCTCCAGCTCGGGACTGAAGCTTTCTTT
v_gene: TRBV7-2; j_gene: TRBJ2-3; d_gene: -; abundance: -; CDR3aa: CASSLVLVGTDTQYF; CDR3nt: TGTGCCAGCAGCTTAGTCCTAGTCGGCACAGATACGCAGTATTTT
v_gene: TRBV5-5; j_gene: TRBJ1-2; d_gene: -; abundance: -; CDR3aa: CASSLQGQLYGYTF; CDR3nt: TGTGCCAGCAGCCTCCAAGGACAGCTCTATGGCTACACCTTC
v_gene: TRBV7-2; j_gene: TRBJ1-4; d_gene: -; abundance: -; CDR3aa: CASRGDTRNEKLFF; CDR3nt: TGTGCCAGCAGGGGGGACACCCGTAATGAAAAACTGTTTTTT
v_gene: TRBV10-3; j_gene: TRBJ1-6; d_gene: -; abundance: -; CDR3aa: CAISDYGAYNSPLHF; CDR3nt: TGTGCCATCAGTGACTACGGCGCCTATAATTCACCCCTCCACTTT
v_gene: TRBV5-1; j_gene: TRBJ2-3; d_gene: TRBD1; abundance: -; CDR3aa: CASSLQGASTDTQYF; CDR3nt: TGCGCCAGCAGCTTACAGGGGGCTTCCACAGATACGCAGTATTTT
v_gene: TRBV5-1; j_gene: TRBJ2-7; d_gene: TRBD1; abundance: -; CDR3aa: CASSFLGQGGYEQYF; CDR3nt: TGCGCCAGCAGTTTTTTGGGACAGGGGGGTTACGAGCAGTACTTC
v_gene: TRBV5-1; j_gene: TRBJ1-6; d_gene: -; abundance: -; CDR3aa: CASSLVTDSSPLHF; CDR3nt: TGCGCCAGCAGCTTGGTAACGGACAGTTCACCCCTCCACTTT